The present T cell receptor (beta chain) was sequenced within a study of T-cell reconstitution after alpha-beta-depleted transplantation in children. This CDR3 spans 13 amino acids. V was clipped by 5 bases and J by 6 bases, with 14 bases between them. Points from the study as a whole: Reportedly, roughly two months post-transplant, alpha-beta T cells arose from several hundred expanded graft clones. High day-60 TCRbeta diversity in some patients came from surviving recipient T cells and thymic progenitors. Once a year had passed after transplant, T-cell counts and diversity came mostly from newly produced T cells.

The sample holds many counts of this clonotype. Its antigen is unknown. Unique molecular identifiers were used in preparing the TCRbeta library. Via MiXCR, TCRdb re-called the PCR reads, giving one row per CDR3 protein. The table shows around 300,000 distinct CDR3 sequences, with under 14% occurring only once. The TCR originated in a male patient aged 2 to 9 who had a stem cell transplant for chronic granulomatous disease, so the T cells may come from the graft donor. The V call is TRBV12-3 or TRBV12-4, the J call TRBJ2-7; D gene uncertain. Sequenced here: peripheral blood, sampled 180 days after TCRalphabeta/CD19-depleted stem cell transplant. The CDR3 sequence is CASSLLLRSEQYF. As DNA, the CDR3 is TGTGCCAGCAGTCTCCTACTCAGGTCCGAGCAGTACTTC.